This T cell receptor (beta chain) was recorded in a study of shared clonotypes between healthy human individuals. Overall study findings and caveats: Naive subsets typically showed greater estimated richness than memory subsets. The expectation was that sequencing depth would affect clonotype sharing among donors.

Of note for this clone: The antigen remains undetermined.

The material for each subset, its genomic DNA, was split evenly across several immunoSEQ plates. Per the original methods: Because ImmunoSEQ provided only junction sequences with no quality scores, the filtering differed. Sequencing used immunoSEQ multiplex PCR; TCRdb keeps in-frame clones, though not all of them. That table furnishes V, J and clone size, whereas the DNA furnished D and trimming. Of more than 2,000,000 clones detected, roughly nine tenths appear once; the ten largest clones hold 0.11% to 0.15%. V lost 4 bases and J lost 4; bases outside the gene matches: 3. Germline V gene data show CDR1 as GTSNPN and CDR2 as SVGIG (reference sequence). This CDR3 contains 14 residues.

This sequence was found in a man between 18 and 35 years old in good health. The chain employs TRBV30 and TRBJ2-5; TRBD2 agrees at 13 bases. Sequencing was performed on naive CD4+ T cells sorted from blood. Subset described: CD45RA+ positively selected. The CDR3 protein is CAWKLAGGLETQYF. The CDR3 nucleotides read TGTGCCTGGAAACTAGCGGGAGGGCTAGAGACCCAGTACTTC.